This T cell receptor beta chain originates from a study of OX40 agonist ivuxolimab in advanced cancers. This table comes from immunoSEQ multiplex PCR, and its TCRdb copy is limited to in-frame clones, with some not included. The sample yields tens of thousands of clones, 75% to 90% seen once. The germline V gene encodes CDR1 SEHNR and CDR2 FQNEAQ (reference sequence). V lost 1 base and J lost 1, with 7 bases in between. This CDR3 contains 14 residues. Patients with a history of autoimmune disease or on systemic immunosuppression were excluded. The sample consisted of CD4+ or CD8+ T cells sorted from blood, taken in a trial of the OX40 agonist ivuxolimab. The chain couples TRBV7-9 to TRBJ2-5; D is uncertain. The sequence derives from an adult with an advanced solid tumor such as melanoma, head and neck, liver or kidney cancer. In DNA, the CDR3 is TGTGCCAGCAGCTTAGATACGGCCCAAGAGACCCAGTACTTC. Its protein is CASSLDTAQETQYF. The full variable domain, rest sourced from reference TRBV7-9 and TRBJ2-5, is DTGVSQNPRHKITKRGQNVTFRCDPISEHNRLYWYRQTLGQGPEFLTYFQNEAQLEKSRLLSDRFSAERPKGSFSTLEIQRTEQGDSAMYLCASSLDTAQETQYFGPGTRLLVL.